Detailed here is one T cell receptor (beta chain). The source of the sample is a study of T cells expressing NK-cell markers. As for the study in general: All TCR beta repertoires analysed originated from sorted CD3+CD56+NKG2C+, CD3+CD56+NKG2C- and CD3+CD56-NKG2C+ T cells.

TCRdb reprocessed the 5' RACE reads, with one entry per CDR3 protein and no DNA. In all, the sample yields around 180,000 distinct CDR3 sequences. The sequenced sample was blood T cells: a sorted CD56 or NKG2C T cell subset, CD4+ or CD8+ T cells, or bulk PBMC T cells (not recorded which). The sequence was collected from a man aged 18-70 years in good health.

CDR3 sequence reads: CASSVGSSGRNEQFF. The chain joins TRBV9 to TRBJ2-1; TCRdb lists TRBD2, though no DNA is available to test this call. Germline V CDR1 and CDR2: SGDLS, YYNGEE. The CDR3 has 15 amino acids.